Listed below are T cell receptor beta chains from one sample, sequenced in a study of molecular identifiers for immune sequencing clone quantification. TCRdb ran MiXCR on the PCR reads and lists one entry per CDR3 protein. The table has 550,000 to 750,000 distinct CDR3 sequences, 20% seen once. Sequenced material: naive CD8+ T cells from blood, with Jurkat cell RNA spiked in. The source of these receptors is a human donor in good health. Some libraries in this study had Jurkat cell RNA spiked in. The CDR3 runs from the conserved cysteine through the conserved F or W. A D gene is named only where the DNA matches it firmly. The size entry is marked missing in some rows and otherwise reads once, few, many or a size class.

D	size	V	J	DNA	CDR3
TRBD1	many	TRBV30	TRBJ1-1	TGTGCCTGGAGTGTGGCAGGGGGGACTGAAGCTTTCTTT	CAWSVAGGTEAFF
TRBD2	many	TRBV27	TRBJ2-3	TGTGCCAGCAGTCCCCCGGGACTAGCGGGAGGAGGGACGCAGTATTTT	CASSPPGLAGGGTQYF
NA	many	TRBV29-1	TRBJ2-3	TGCAGTTATTACGGGGCCCCCAGCACAGATACGCAGTATTTT	CSYYGAPSTDTQYF
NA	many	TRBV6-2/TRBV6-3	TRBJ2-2	TGTGCCAGCAGAGATAGCAGTAACACCGGGGAGCTGTTTTTT	CASRDSSNTGELFF
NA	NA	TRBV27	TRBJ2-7	TGCGCCAGCAGCCCAGGAGCAGCGGAGTCCTACGAGCAGTACTTC	CASSPGAAESYEQYF
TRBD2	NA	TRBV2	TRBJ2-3	TGTGCCAGCAGTGGATTAGCGGGGGGGCATAGCGATACGCAGTATTTT	CASSGLAGGHSDTQYF
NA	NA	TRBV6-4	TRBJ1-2	TGTGCCAGCAGTGCCGGGACCGGAGCTAACTATGGCTACACCTTC	CASSAGTGANYGYTF
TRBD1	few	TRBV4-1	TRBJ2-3	TGCGCCAGCAGCCCCCCGGGACAGGGTCCTCTTGCTACGCAGTATTTT	CASSPPGQGPLATQYF
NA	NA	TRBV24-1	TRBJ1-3	TGTGCCACCAGTGATTTATCTCTTCGAAACACCATATATTTT	CATSDLSLRNTIYF
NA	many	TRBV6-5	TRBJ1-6	TGTGCCAGCAGTTACCGAGAGATATCTTCACCCCTCCACTTT	CASSYREISSPLHF
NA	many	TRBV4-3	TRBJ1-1	TGCGCCAGCAGCCAAGCTTGGACAAAATGGAACACTGAAGCTTTCTTT	CASSQAWTKWNTEAFF
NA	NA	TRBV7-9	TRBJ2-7	TGTGCCAGCAGCCAGGTGGAAGGCTACGAGCAGTGCTTC	CASSQVEGYEQCF
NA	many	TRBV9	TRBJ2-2	TGTGCCAGCAGCGGCGTGTCCACCGGGGAGCTGTTTTTT	CASSGVSTGELFF
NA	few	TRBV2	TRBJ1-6	TGTGCCAGCAGTGCCCGAGGGGTTAATTCACCCCTCCACTTT	CASSARGVNSPLHF
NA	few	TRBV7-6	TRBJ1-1	TGTGCCAGCAGCTTTGATGGGGTTTACTCGGAAGCTTTCTTT	CASSFDGVYSEAFF
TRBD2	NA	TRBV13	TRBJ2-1	TGTGCCAGCGGCCCCGGGACTAGCGGGGGGTACAATGAGCAGCTCTTC	CASGPGTSGGYNEQLF
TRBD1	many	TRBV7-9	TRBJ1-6	TGTGCCAGCAGCTTACCAACAGGGGGTCCCTCACCCCTCCACTTT	CASSLPTGGPSPLHF
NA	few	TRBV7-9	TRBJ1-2	TGTGCCAGCAGCTTAGTAACCCCTAACTATGGCTACACCTTC	CASSLVTPNYGYTF
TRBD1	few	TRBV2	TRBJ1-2	TGTGCCAGCGGGGACAGGGGGGGCTATGGCTACACCTTC	CASGDRGGYGYTF
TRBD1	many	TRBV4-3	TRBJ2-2	TGCGCCAGCAGCCAATTCAGGGGGCGCACCGGGGAGCTGTTTTTT	CASSQFRGRTGELFF
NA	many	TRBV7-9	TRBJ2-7	TGTGCCAGCAGCTCAGTCTGGGAGTACGAGCAGTACTTC	CASSSVWEYEQYF
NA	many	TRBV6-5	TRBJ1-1	TGTGCCAGCAGTTACTCGCAGGACACTGAAGCTTTCTTT	CASSYSQDTEAFF
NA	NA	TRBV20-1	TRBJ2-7	TGCAGTGCCAGCGACCGACGCTACGAGCAGTACTTC	CSASDRRYEQYF
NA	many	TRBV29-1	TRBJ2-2	TGCAGCGTGCTAAAGTCGAACACCGGGGAGCTGTTTTTT	CSVLKSNTGELFF
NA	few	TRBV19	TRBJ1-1	TGTGCCAGTTCCGAGCGGGACGAGAACACTGAAGCTTTCTTT	CASSERDENTEAFF
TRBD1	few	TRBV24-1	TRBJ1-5	TGTGCCACCAGTGAGGGGACAGGGAACCTTGGACAGCCCCAGCATTTT	CATSEGTGNLGQPQHF
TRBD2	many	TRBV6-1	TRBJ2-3	TGTGCCAGCAGTGAGCAACGGGAGGGCCGGGATACGCAGTATTTT	CASSEQREGRDTQYF
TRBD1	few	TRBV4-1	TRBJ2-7	TGCGCCAGCAGCCCGAGACAGGGCCACGGCGAGCAGTACTTC	CASSPRQGHGEQYF
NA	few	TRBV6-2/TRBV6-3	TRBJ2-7	TGTGCCAGCAGTTACGGGAAAAAAGGTAGAGAGGAGGGTGAGCAGTACTTC	CASSYGKKGREEGEQYF
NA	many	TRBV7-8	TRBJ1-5	TGTGCCAGCCCTCACGGGGGTGAGGATCAGCCCCAGCATTTT	CASPHGGEDQPQHF
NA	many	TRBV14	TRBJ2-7	TGTGCCAGCAGCCAAGAGGGTAACACTCACGAGCAGTACTTC	CASSQEGNTHEQYF
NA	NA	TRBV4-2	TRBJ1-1	TGTGCCAGCAGCCAAGGGGAGCGGAACACTGAAGCTTTCTTT	CASSQGERNTEAFF
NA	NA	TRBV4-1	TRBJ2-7	TGCGCCAGCAGCCAAGAACGGTCCCTCGTTGCCTACGAGCAGTACTTC	CASSQERSLVAYEQYF
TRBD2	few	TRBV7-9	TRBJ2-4	TGTGCCAGCAGCTTAGCGGCTAGCGGGGGCCCCAAAAACATTCAGTACTTC	CASSLAASGGPKNIQYF
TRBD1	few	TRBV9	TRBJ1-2	TGTGCCAGCAGCGTAGAGGCTGGGACAGACACTAACTATGGCTACACCTTC	CASSVEAGTDTNYGYTF
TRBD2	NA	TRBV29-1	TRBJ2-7	TGCAGCGTTTTGAAACTAGCGGGAAACTCCTACGAGCAGTACTTC	CSVLKLAGNSYEQYF
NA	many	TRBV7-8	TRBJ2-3	TGTGCCAGCAGCTTAGGTGGAGACTGGGCAGATACGCAGTATTTT	CASSLGGDWADTQYF
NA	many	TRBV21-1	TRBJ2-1	TGTGCCAGCAGCAAACCGAGGACTAGCGGGAGGGGGGAGGCTGGTGAGCAGTTCTTC	CASSKPRTSGRGEAGEQFF
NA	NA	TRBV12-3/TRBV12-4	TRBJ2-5	TGTGCCAGCGCTACCTCGCGCCGGGAGACCCAGTACTTC	CASATSRRETQYF
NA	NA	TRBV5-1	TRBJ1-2	TGCGCCAGCAGCCTTAGCACAGGAGTGTTGAGCTATGGCTACACCTTC	CASSLSTGVLSYGYTF